This TCR beta chain derives from a study of cytomegalovirus exposure and HLA in healthy donors. Trimming left V 0 bases short and J 2 bases short, with 9 bases between. Germline CDR1 LNHNV, CDR2 YYDKDF (reference sequence). The CDR3 consists of 15 residues. Primers: 60 Vbeta forward and 13 Jbeta reverse. Generated by immunoSEQ multiplex PCR, the TCRdb table keeps only in-frame clones and is missing some. This table has under 150,000 clones, under 90% appearing once. Sequencing input: PBMCs. The V call is TRBV15, the J call TRBJ2-3, with D possibly matching TRBD1 (6 bases). The sequence came from a woman aged 30 to 39 in good health and CMV-seronegative. The CDR3 sequence: CATSRDGQSTDTQYF. As DNA, the CDR3 is TGTGCCACCAGCAGAGATGGACAGTCCACAGATACGCAGTATTTT.